This T cell receptor beta chain was captured in a study of blood T cells in healthy people across ages. A second PCR, run for roughly 7 to 12 cycles, used a sample-barcoded 5' primer plus a J-beta primer mix. TCRdb used MiXCR to reprocess the 5' RACE reads, holding one entry per CDR3 protein. The table lists about 930,000 distinct CDR3 sequences, approximately 32% of them singletons. Points from the study as a whole: In the absence of known donor CMV status, changes in expanded clonotypes were possibly confounded. Naive CD4+ cells and diversity were both higher in long-lived donors than in aged donors.

A note on this clonotype: Its antigen is currently unknown.

V lost 3 bases, J lost 8 bases, and 11 bases stayed unmatched. The length of the CDR3 is 16 residues. Germline lookup yields CDR1 MDHEN and CDR2 SYDVKM. The sample was also linked to a second study, of T cells of mothers and their children.

This receptor was identified in a middle-aged woman in good health. The chain carries TRBV28 and TRBJ1-2, with 11 bases fitting TRBD1. Material for sequencing was blood. CDR3 coding DNA: TGTGCCAGCAGTTTCCGGACAGGGGGCGGCAAGTTCGGCTACACCTTC. Protein product: CASSFRTGGGKFGYTF.